These 27 T cell receptor beta chains came from one sample sequenced in a study of control samples from healthy donors and cancer patients. Clones were read by immunoSEQ multiplex PCR, and TCRdb kept only the in-frame ones, dropping some. The sample lists 160,000 or so clones, under 96% occurring once. The sample taken for sequencing was blood. Receptors were obtained from a woman aged 25 to 39 in good health.

This rearrangement joins TRBV20-1 to TRBJ2-7, with 7 bases lining up with TRBD2. J gave up 2 bases and V 3 bases, and 7 bases lay outside the gene matches. The germline CDR1 and CDR2 sequences are DFQATT and SNEGSKA (reference sequence). There are 14 residues in the CDR3. In DNA form, the CDR3 reads TGCAGTGCTAGTCGGCTAGCGGCCACCTACGAGCAGTACTTC. Protein product: CSASRLAATYEQYF.

V usage is TRBV5-1 and J usage is TRBJ1-1, with 8 bases fitting TRBD1. V lost 4 bases and J lost 6; bases outside the gene matches: 11. The CDR3 consists of 15 residues. The germline CDR1 and CDR2 sequences are SGHRS and YFSETQ. CDR3 sequence: CASSAPTGDFPEAFF. The CDR3 nucleotides read TGCGCCAGCAGCGCCCCGACAGGGGATTTCCCTGAAGCTTTCTTT.

This chain uses TRBV27 with TRBJ1-5, with TRBD1 matching 10 bases. Looked up from germline, CDR1 is MNHEY and CDR2 is SMNVEV (reference sequence). The length of the CDR3 is 12 residues. In DNA, the CDR3 is TGTGCGACAGGGGGCGTCGATCAGCCCCAGCATTTT. It translates to CATGGVDQPQHF.

The V gene is TRBV7-2, the J gene TRBJ2-7; TRBD2 matches at 9 bases. Trimming took 0 bases from V and 3 from J; bases not matched to a gene: 3. The CDR3 is 15 amino acids. The germline V gene encodes CDR1 SGHTA and CDR2 FQGNSA. The CDR3 DNA follows: TGTGCCAGCAGCTTAGCGTGGACTAGCGTCTACGAGCAGTACTTC. This codes for CASSLAWTSVYEQYF.

The chain links TRBV28 to TRBJ1-5, with D uncertain. The CDR3 loop spans 15 amino acids. V shed 6 bases and J shed 2 bases, with 14 bases lying between them. Germline CDR1 is MDHEN and CDR2 is SYDVKM. The CDR3 region has the DNA TGTGCCAGCAGCACCTCCCCTGGGGGCAATCAGCCCCAGCATTTT. Its protein is CASSTSPGGNQPQHF.

The V gene is TRBV28, the J gene TRBJ1-4; a possible D gene is TRBD1 (5 bases). CDR3 length: 12 amino acids. Trimming took 6 bases from V and 8 from J, leaving 10 bases between them. CDR1 and CDR2 (germline): MDHEN, SYDVKM. The CDR3 here is CASSLPGEKLFF. DNA for the CDR3: TGTGCCAGCAGCCTCCCAGGGGAAAAACTGTTTTTT.

The V gene is TRBV9, the J gene TRBJ1-6; 8 bases are shared with TRBD1. CDR1 and CDR2 from the germline V gene are SGDLS and YYNGEE. The CDR3 contains 15 residues. Trimming removed 4 bases from V and 10 bases from J; junction bases left unmatched: 10. This CDR3 reads CASSNTGQGRSPLHF. CDR3 sequence (DNA): TGTGCCAGCAGCAACACTGGACAGGGAAGGTCACCCCTCCACTTT. Drawing the rest from reference TRBV9 and TRBJ1-6, the complete variable domain is DSGVTQTPKHLITATGQRVTLRCSPRSGDLSVYWYQQSLDQGLQFLIQYYNGEERAKGNILERFSAQQFPDLHSELNLSSLELGDSALYFCASSNTGQGRSPLHFGNGTRLTVT.

V is TRBV5-4 and J is TRBJ2-6; D is uncertain. This CDR3 comprises 14 residues. Germline CDR1 SGHNT, CDR2 YYREEE (reference sequence). Trimming pared 4 bases from V and 3 bases from J, leaving 8 bases between. The CDR3 spells CASSPQGGANVLTF. In DNA form, the CDR3 reads TGTGCCAGCAGCCCACAAGGTGGGGCCAACGTCCTGACTTTC.

This clone came up once. This chain joins TRBV11-2 and TRBJ2-1; 7 positions agree with TRBD1. The CDR3 runs to 15 residues. Germline trimming cut 5 bases from V and 0 bases from J; bases unmatched to any gene: 4. In germline, CDR1 is SGHAT, CDR2 FQNNGV. The CDR3 sequence is CASSTRQGSYNEQFF. CDR3 nucleotides: TGTGCCAGCAGCACCAGACAGGGCTCCTACAATGAGCAGTTCTTC.

The chain combines TRBV6-5 with TRBJ2-5; unclear D gene. Trimming removed 11 bases at V and 5 bases at J, with 18 bases between. CDR3 length: 13 amino acids. The germline V gene encodes CDR1 MNHEY and CDR2 SVGAGI. CDR3 protein: CAAQDGDLETQYF. The CDR3 DNA follows: TGTGCCGCCCAGGACGGCGACCTGGAGACCCAGTACTTC.

V is TRBV20-1 and J is TRBJ2-5; 7 nucleotides agree with TRBD2. Germline CDR1 DFQATT, CDR2 SNEGSKA (reference sequence). V lost 3 bases, J lost 1 base, and 8 bases stayed unmatched. The CDR3 sequence is 15 residues long. The CDR3 loop is CSASNLAEPQETQYF. As DNA, the CDR3 is TGCAGTGCTAGTAACCTAGCGGAACCCCAAGAGACCCAGTACTTC.

This chain uses TRBV6-2 or TRBV6-3 with TRBJ2-6, with D perhaps matching TRBD1 or TRBD2 (6 bases each). The CDR3 has 16 residues. V was clipped by 5 bases and J by 0 bases, with 11 bases between them. Per the germline V gene, CDR1 is MNHEY and CDR2 is SVGEGT. CDR3 loop: CASSPWGASGANVLTF. CDR3 coding DNA: TGTGCCAGCAGTCCCTGGGGGGCCTCTGGGGCCAACGTCCTGACTTTC.

The rearrangement uses TRBV18 and TRBJ1-5; D call uncertain. The V gene lost 5 bases and the J gene lost 5 bases, with 10 bases spanning the gap. Per germline, CDR1 KGHSH and CDR2 LQKENI. The CDR3 is 13 residues long. The CDR3 region is CASSSYADQPQHF. CDR3 nucleotides: TGTGCCAGCTCATCATACGCCGATCAGCCCCAGCATTTT.

V gene TRBV11-3 combines with J gene TRBJ2-3; 10 bases agree with TRBD2. Trimming took 5 bases from V and 5 from J; bases not matched to a gene: 10. Germline CDR1 SGHNT, CDR2 YENEEA. CDR3 length: 16 residues. The CDR3 DNA reads as TGTGCCAGCAGCCCTGGGACTAGCGAGACGCGAGATACGCAGTATTTT. Amino acids: CASSPGTSETRDTQYF. Based on the CDR3 plus reference TRBV11-3 and TRBJ2-3, the full variable domain is EAGVVQSPRYKIIEKKQPVAFWCNPISGHNTLYWYLQNLGQGPELLIRYENEEAVDDSQLPKDRFSAERLKGVDSTLKIQPAELGDSAVYLCASSPGTSETRDTQYFGPGTRLTVL.

The rearrangement links TRBV7-9 to TRBJ1-1; TRBD1 agrees at 8 bases. The junction had 12 bases not matched to a gene; V was cut back by 5 bases and J by 1 base. Germline CDR1 SEHNR, CDR2 FQNEAQ (reference sequence). There are 17 residues in the CDR3. CDR3 region: CASSPQGAGGRNTEAFF. In DNA form, the CDR3 reads TGTGCCAGCAGCCCCCAAGGTGCAGGGGGCAGGAACACTGAAGCTTTCTTT.

This chain uses TRBV6-5 with TRBJ2-7; the match to TRBD1 covers 9 bases. This CDR3 is 14 amino acids long. Germline V gene data show CDR1 as MNHEY and CDR2 as SVGAGI. V shed 6 bases and J 3 bases; nucleotides not matched to a gene: 6. In nucleotides, the CDR3 is TGTGCCAGCAGCTTGGGACAGGGAGGCTACGAGCAGTACTTC. Translated: CASSLGQGGYEQYF.

The chain joins TRBV2 to TRBJ2-7; D gene unclear. The germline V and J ends were trimmed by 4 bases and 6 bases, with 13 bases remaining between them. The germline V gene encodes CDR1 SNHLY and CDR2 FYNNEI. This CDR3 spans 13 amino acids. CDR3 sequence (DNA): TGTGCCAGCAGTGGCGCAGGCGTGTTCGAGCAGTACTTC. Translation gives CASSGAGVFEQYF.

J is TRBJ2-2 and V is TRBV7-9; D uncertain. Germline CDR1 and CDR2: SEHNR and FQNEAQ (reference sequence). V gave up 5 bases and J gave up 8 bases, with 12 bases separating them. CDR3 length: 13 residues. The DNA for the CDR3 is TGTGCCAGCAGCCCCGTGGAGTGGGGGGAGCTGTTTTTT. Translation: CASSPVEWGELFF.

The rearrangement uses TRBV21-1 and TRBJ1-5. TRBV21-1 counts as a pseudogene. CDR3 size: 10 residues. The CDR3 bases are TGTGCCAGCAGCGGGTCAGCCCCAGCATTT. This gives the protein CASSGSAPAF.

J is TRBJ2-3 and V is TRBV7-8; tentative D call: TRBD2 (5 bases). Germline loops: CDR1 SGHVS, CDR2 FQNEAQ. V dropped 3 bases and J dropped 3 bases, with 10 bases sitting between them. This CDR3 has 14 amino acids. DNA of the CDR3: TGTGCCAGCAGCTTTACTAGAGATACAGATACGCAGTATTTT. Amino acids: CASSFTRDTDTQYF. The whole variable domain, remainder taken from reference TRBV7-8 and TRBJ2-3, is GAGVSQSPRYKVAKRGQDVALRCDPISGHVSLFWYQQALGQGPEFLTYFQNEAQLDKSGLPSDRFFAERPEGSVSTLKIQRTQQEDSAVYLCASSFTRDTDTQYFGPGTRLTVL.

The rearrangement links TRBV10-1 to TRBJ2-7; 10 nucleotides agree with TRBD2. V shed 2 bases and J 12 bases; nucleotides not matched to a gene: 10. The CDR3 runs 14 residues. Germline CDR1 and CDR2: WNHNN and SYGVQD (reference sequence). CDR3 protein: CASSELAGAGGRYF. In nucleotides, the CDR3 is TGCGCCAGCAGTGAGCTAGCGGGGGCCGGAGGGCGGTACTTC.

This chain connects TRBV6-6 to TRBJ2-6; D call uncertain. This CDR3 is 14 amino acids long. The V end lost 2 bases, the J end lost 3 bases, and 5 bases lay between the germline ends. In germline, CDR1 is MNHNY, CDR2 SVGAGI (reference sequence). The CDR3 nucleotides read TGTGCCAGCAGTTACGGGGTTGGGGCCAACGTCCTGACTTTC. It codes for CASSYGVGANVLTF.

The chain has TRBV27 and TRBJ2-1, with 9 bases matching TRBD2. Per the germline V gene, CDR1 is MNHEY and CDR2 is SMNVEV (reference sequence). This CDR3 spans 17 amino acids. V shed 2 bases and J 6 bases; nucleotides not matched to a gene: 11. DNA for the CDR3: TGTGCCAGCAGTTTAACAACCGGGACTAGCTCTGGCAATGAGCAGTTCTTC. It is translated as CASSLTTGTSSGNEQFF.

This chain connects TRBV19 to TRBJ2-5; D is possibly TRBD2 (6 bases). The germline V gene has CDR1 LNHDA and CDR2 SQIVND (reference sequence). Trimming stripped 6 bases from V and 5 bases from J, with 16 bases between. The CDR3 is 14 amino acids. The CDR3 nucleotides read TGTGCCAGTAGCCCCATGGGGGGAGAGGAGACCCAGTACTTC. Translated, it gives CASSPMGGEETQYF.

This CDR3 reads CASSFLGDLETQYF. The CDR3 nucleotides read TGTGCCAGCAGTTTCCTGGGGGACCTAGAGACCCAGTACTTC. V is TRBV28 and J is TRBJ2-5, with D possibly being TRBD1 or TRBD2 (5 bases each). Germline values: CDR1 MDHEN, CDR2 SYDVKM. This CDR3 has 14 residues. V lost 3 bases, J lost 4 bases, and 12 bases lay in between.

The rearrangement links TRBV19 to TRBJ1-1, with D hard to call. Germline loops: CDR1 LNHDA, CDR2 SQIVND (reference sequence). The V end was cut by 7 bases, the J end by 5 bases, with 11 bases between. The CDR3 consists of 12 residues. CDR3 in amino acids: CASTDWITEAFF. The CDR3 DNA sequence: TGTGCCAGTACCGACTGGATAACTGAAGCTTTCTTT.

The chain recombines TRBV11-1 with TRBJ1-1; TRBD1 matches 7 bases. Looked up from germline, CDR1 is SGHAT and CDR2 is FQDESV (reference sequence). J gave up 0 bases and V 5 bases, and 9 bases lay outside the gene matches. The length of the CDR3 is 16 residues. The CDR3 coding sequence is TGTGCCAGCAGCCTTACTTCGACAGGGCTGAACACTGAAGCTTTCTTT. Its translation is CASSLTSTGLNTEAFF.